This T cell receptor beta chain was sequenced in a study of breast tumors, draining lymph nodes, adjacent tissues. Notes on the study in general: Data only fit, rather than demonstrated, lymph node origin of most tumor T cells. Luminal-like breast cancer showed significantly greater tumor-nontumor repertoire similarity than basal-like breast cancer did.

This clonotype was observed a handful of times. The antigen is undetermined. Breast cancer patients provided tissue from their axillary draining lymph nodes. TCRdb re-called the multiplex PCR reads with MiXCR, one entry per CDR3 protein. The data show around 150,000 distinct CDR3 sequences, with 20% to 25% seen just once and about 2.6% held by the top ten. CDR3 length: 14 residues. Between the trimmed V and J ends, which lost 3 bases and 2 bases, there was a span of 11 bases. Germline loops: CDR1 MDHEN, CDR2 SYDVKM. What was sequenced was axillary lymph node tissue. This chain joins TRBV28 and TRBJ2-7; D not certain. This sequence was found in a female donor with breast cancer. Some clones in this sample may be carry-over from other donors' samples. The CDR3 DNA is TGTGCCAGCAGTTTGTCGCAGAAAACCTACGAGCAGTACTTC. As protein: CASSLSQKTYEQYF.